These 18 T cell receptor beta chains came from one sample sequenced in a study of technical replicates of blood from a few donors. The protocol was immunoSEQ multiplex PCR, while the TCRdb copy is restricted to in-frame clones and leaves out a portion. The table includes just over 60,000 clones, roughly 86% detected once. The sequenced material came from PBMCs. These receptors originate from a human donor in good health. Some clones in this sample may be carry-over from other donors' samples.

The V and J genes are TRBV7-3 and TRBJ2-1; 7 bases map to TRBD1. CDR1 is SGHTA and CDR2 is FQGTGA in the germline V gene. The junction had 12 bases not matched to a gene; V was cut back by 5 bases and J by 5 bases. CDR3 length equals 16 residues. CDR3 in amino acids: CASSPQTGISNNEQFF. DNA of the CDR3: TGTGCCAGCAGCCCTCAGACAGGGATCAGTAACAATGAGCAGTTCTTC.

The chain links TRBV30 to TRBJ1-2; weak D call: TRBD1 (5 bases). CDR3 size: 13 residues. Germline V gene data show CDR1 as GTSNPN and CDR2 as SVGIG (reference sequence). V gave up 2 bases and J gave up 2 bases, with 9 bases separating them. This chain's CDR3 is CAWSPDRNYGYTF. In DNA, the CDR3 is TGTGCCTGGAGTCCTGACAGAAACTATGGCTACACCTTC.

The chain has TRBV7-9 and TRBJ1-2; possible D gene TRBD1, 6 bases. V lost 5 bases and J lost 7, with 11 bases in between. The CDR3 loop spans 12 amino acids. Germline assignment: CDR1 SEHNR and CDR2 FQNEAQ (reference sequence). CDR3 nucleotide sequence: TGTGCCAGCAGCCCCCAGGGGAGTGGCTACACCTTC. Its protein product is CASSPQGSGYTF.

This chain uses TRBV14 with TRBJ1-3; D gene uncertain. Trimming removed 2 bases from V and 0 bases from J, with 5 bases in between. The germline CDR1 and CDR2 sequences are SGHDN and FVKESK. The CDR3 has 14 residues. CDR3 sequence reads: CASSQRVSGNTIYF. The CDR3 nucleotides read TGTGCCAGCAGCCAACGGGTCTCTGGAAACACCATATATTTT.

CDR3 in amino acids: CASSEAPCREGYF. DNA of the CDR3: TGTGCCAGCAGTGAAGCGCCTTGTCGGGAGGGGTACTTC. The chain recombines TRBV2 with TRBJ2-5, with 8 bases identical to TRBD2. The trim removed 0 bases at V and 13 bases at J, leaving 7 bases unmatched. The CDR3 loop spans 13 amino acids. Per germline, CDR1 SNHLY and CDR2 FYNNEI.

The chain links TRBV5-6 to TRBJ2-3; tentative D call: TRBD2 (5 bases). Germline assignment: CDR1 SGHDT and CDR2 YYEEEE. The CDR3 sequence is 17 residues long. Trimming left V 4 bases short and J 0 bases short, with 18 bases between. Here the CDR3 reads CASSKIAGRTSTDTQYF. For the CDR3, the DNA is TGTGCCAGCAGCAAAATTGCGGGCAGAACTAGCACAGATACGCAGTATTTT.

The chain joins TRBV4-3 to TRBJ1-4; tentative D call: TRBD1 (6 bases). Trimming took off 2 bases at V and 8 bases at J, with 15 bases between the two ends. This CDR3 is built from 15 residues. Germline V gene sequence: CDR1 LGHNA, CDR2 YSLEER. This CDR3 reads CASSQRPDSTEKLFF. In nucleotides, the CDR3 is TGCGCCAGCAGCCAACGTCCGGACAGTACCGAAAAACTGTTTTTT.

The chain uses TRBV2 and TRBJ2-2, with 7 bases identical to TRBD2. CDR1 and CDR2 (germline): SNHLY, FYNNEI. This CDR3 spans 15 amino acids. J gave up 1 base and V 6 bases, and 5 bases lay outside the gene matches. The CDR3 DNA reads TGTGCCAGCAGGGGAGCGGGGCGGAACACCGGGGAGCTGTTTTTT. This translates into CASRGAGRNTGELFF.

The chain carries TRBV5-4 and TRBJ1-2; 9 nucleotides line up with TRBD1. The CDR3 is made up of 16 amino acids. Germline CDR1 SGHNT, CDR2 YYREEE (reference sequence). Unmatched junction bases numbered 16, after V lost 9 bases and J lost 4 bases. The CDR3 DNA sequence: TGTGCCACCAAAGGGACAGGGAAGGCCGGAGGCTATGGCTACACCTTC. Its protein product is CATKGTGKAGGYGYTF.

This rearrangement joins TRBV5-1 to TRBJ1-1, with 7 bases identical to TRBD1. CDR3 length: 15 residues. Losses at the gene ends were 4 bases for V and 1 base for J; bases not matched to a gene: 7. CDR1 is SGHRS, CDR2 YFSETQ, per germline. CDR3 loop: CASSVTGIGNTEAFF. In DNA, the CDR3 is TGCGCCAGCAGCGTGACAGGGATAGGGAACACTGAAGCTTTCTTT.

For the CDR3, the DNA is TGCGCCAGCAGCTTGGCGGGGAACACCGGGGAGCTGTTTTTT. This codes for CASSLAGNTGELFF. The V and J genes are TRBV5-1 and TRBJ2-2; D not certain. The CDR3 spans 14 residues. Trimming pared 0 bases from V and 1 base from J, leaving 4 bases between. CDR1 SGHRS and CDR2 YFSETQ come from the germline V gene.

The chain employs TRBV19 and TRBJ1-4; no definite D call. The germline V and J ends were trimmed by 3 bases and 0 bases, with 5 bases remaining between them. The CDR3 sequence is 14 residues long. Per the germline V gene, CDR1 is LNHDA and CDR2 is SQIVND (reference sequence). The DNA for the CDR3 is TGTGCCAGTAGTATGTCAACAACTAATGAAAAACTGTTTTTT. Translated: CASSMSTTNEKLFF.

The chain has TRBV7-2 and TRBJ2-3; 10 nucleotides match TRBD2. The V segment lost 2 bases and the J segment 4 bases; nucleotides outside the gene matches: 0. The CDR3 is made up of 14 amino acids. Looked up from germline, CDR1 is SGHTA and CDR2 is FQGNSA. CDR3 in DNA: TGTGCCAGCAGCTTAAGCGGGGGGGCAGATACGCAGTATTTT. It is translated as CASSLSGGADTQYF.

The chain joins TRBV4-3 to TRBJ1-6, with D perhaps TRBD1 (5 bases). CDR1 LGHNA and CDR2 YSLEER come from the germline V gene. V lost 1 base to trimming and J lost 7 bases, with 11 bases between them. This CDR3 is built from 15 residues. The CDR3 region is CASSQGRQGNSPLHF. The CDR3 DNA reads as TGCGCCAGCAGCCAAGGTCGCCAGGGAAATTCACCCCTCCACTTT.

J is TRBJ2-7 and V is TRBV18; 9 positions match TRBD1. After removal of 2 bases from V and 4 bases from J, the junction contained 3 bases not matched to a gene. Germline CDR1 is KGHSH and CDR2 is LQKENI. This CDR3 spans 14 amino acids. This CDR3 reads CASSPAQGAYEQYF. In DNA form, the CDR3 reads TGTGCCAGCTCACCAGCACAGGGGGCGTACGAGCAGTACTTC.

This clone was counted only a few times. The CDR3 loop is CASSPRTGQRETQYF. The CDR3 nucleotides read TGTGCCAGCAGCCCTAGGACAGGGCAGCGAGAGACCCAGTACTTC. The chain has TRBV11-1 and TRBJ2-5; TRBD1 agrees at 8 bases. With V trimmed by 5 bases and J by 4 bases, 9 bases remained unmatched. CDR1 and CDR2 (germline): SGHAT, FQDESV (reference sequence). The CDR3 consists of 15 residues.

This rearrangement joins TRBV18 to TRBJ1-2; D might be TRBD1 (5 bases). Trimming stripped 5 bases from V and 6 bases from J, with 13 bases between. The germline CDR1 and CDR2 sequences are KGHSH and LQKENI. The CDR3 has 13 amino acids. In DNA form, the CDR3 reads TGTGCCAGCTCATACGGTGGAGGGGATGGCTACACCTTC. Encoded protein: CASSYGGGDGYTF.

V is TRBV29-1 and J is TRBJ2-5; TRBD2 agrees at 11 bases. The CDR3 is 14 residues long. In germline, CDR1 is SQVTM, CDR2 ANQGSEA. The V segment lost 6 bases and the J segment 2 bases; nucleotides outside the gene matches: 5. The CDR3 DNA reads TGCAGCGTCGCCGGACTAGCGGGTCAAGAGACCCAGTACTTC. It codes for CSVAGLAGQETQYF. The full variable domain, rest sourced from reference TRBV29-1 and TRBJ2-5, is SAVISQKPSRDICQRGTSLTIQCQVDSQVTMMFWYRQQPGQSLTLIATANQGSEATYESGFVIDKFPISRPNLTFSTLTVSNMSPEDSSIYLCSVAGLAGQETQYFGPGTRLLVL.